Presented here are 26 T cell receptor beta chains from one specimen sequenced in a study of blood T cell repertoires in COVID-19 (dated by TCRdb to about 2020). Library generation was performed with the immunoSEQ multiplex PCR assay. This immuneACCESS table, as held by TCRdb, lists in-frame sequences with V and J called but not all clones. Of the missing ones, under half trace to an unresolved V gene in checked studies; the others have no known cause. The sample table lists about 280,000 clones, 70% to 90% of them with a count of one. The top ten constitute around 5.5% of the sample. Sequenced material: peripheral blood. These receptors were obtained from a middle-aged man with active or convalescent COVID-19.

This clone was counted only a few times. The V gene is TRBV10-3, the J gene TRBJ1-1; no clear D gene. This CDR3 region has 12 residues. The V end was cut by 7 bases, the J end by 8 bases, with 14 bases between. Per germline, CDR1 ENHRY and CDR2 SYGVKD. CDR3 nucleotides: TGTGCCATCACGGGAAACAGTGCGGAAGCTTTCTTT. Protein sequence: CAITGNSAEAFF.

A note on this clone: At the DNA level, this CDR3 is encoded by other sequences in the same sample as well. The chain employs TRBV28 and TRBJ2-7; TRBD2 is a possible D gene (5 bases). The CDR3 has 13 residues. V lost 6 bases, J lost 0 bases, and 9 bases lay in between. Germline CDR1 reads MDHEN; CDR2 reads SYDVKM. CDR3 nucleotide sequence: TGTGCCAGCAGATCGGGGAGCTCCTACGAGCAGTACTTC. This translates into CASRSGSSYEQYF. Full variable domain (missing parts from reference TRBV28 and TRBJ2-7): DVKVTQSSRYLVKRTGEKVFLECVQDMDHENMFWYRQDPGLGLRLIYFSYDVKMKEKGDIPEGYSVSREKKERFSLILESASTNQTSMYLCASRSGSSYEQYFGPGTRLTVT.

CDR3 in DNA: TGTGCCAGCAGCCGAGGAGCTAGCTCCTACAATGAGCAGTTCTTC. Amino acid sequence: CASSRGASSYNEQFF. The chain links TRBV7-8 to TRBJ2-1, with D unclear. Trimming left V 5 bases short and J 0 bases short, with 11 bases between. Germline V gives CDR1 SGHVS, CDR2 FQNEAQ. This CDR3 has 15 amino acids.

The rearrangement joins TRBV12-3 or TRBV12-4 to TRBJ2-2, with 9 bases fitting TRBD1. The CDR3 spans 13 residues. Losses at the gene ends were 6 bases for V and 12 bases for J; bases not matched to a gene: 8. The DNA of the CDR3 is TGTGCCAGCAGCCTGGGGACAGGGATAAAGCTGTTTTTT. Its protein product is CASSLGTGIKLFF.

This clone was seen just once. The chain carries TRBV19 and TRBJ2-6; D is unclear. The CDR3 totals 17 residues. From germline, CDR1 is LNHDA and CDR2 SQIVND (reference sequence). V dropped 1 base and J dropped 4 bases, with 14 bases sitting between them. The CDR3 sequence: CASSIVYSGPGANVLTF. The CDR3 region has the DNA TGTGCCAGTAGTATAGTGTACTCGGGTCCAGGGGCCAACGTCCTGACTTTC.

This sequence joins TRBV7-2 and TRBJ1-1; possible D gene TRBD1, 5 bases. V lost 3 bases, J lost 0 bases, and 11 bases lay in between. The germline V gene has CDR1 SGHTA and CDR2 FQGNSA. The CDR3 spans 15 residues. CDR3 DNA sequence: TGTGCCAGCAGCTTTAGGGGCACCATGAACACTGAAGCTTTCTTT. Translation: CASSFRGTMNTEAFF. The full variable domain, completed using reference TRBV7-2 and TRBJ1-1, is GAGVSQSPSNKVTEKGKDVELRCDPISGHTALYWYRQSLGQGLEFLIYFQGNSAPDKSGLPSDRFSAERTGGSVSTLTIQRTQQEDSAVYLCASSFRGTMNTEAFFGQGTRLTVV.

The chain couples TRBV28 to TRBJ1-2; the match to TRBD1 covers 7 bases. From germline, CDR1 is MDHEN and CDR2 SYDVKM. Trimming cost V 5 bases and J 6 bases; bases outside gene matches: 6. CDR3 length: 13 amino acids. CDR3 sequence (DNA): TGTGCCAGCAGTGACAACGACAGGGATGGCTACACCTTC. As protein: CASSDNDRDGYTF.

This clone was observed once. CDR3 region: CASSDLQGANEKLFF. The CDR3 bases are TGTGCCAGCAGTGACTTACAGGGGGCAAATGAAAAACTGTTTTTT. The chain links TRBV25-1 to TRBJ1-4, with 9 bases lining up with TRBD1. Losses at the gene ends were 3 bases for V and 5 bases for J; bases not matched to a gene: 4. Germline V gene sequence: CDR1 MGHDK, CDR2 SYGVNS. The CDR3 sequence is 15 residues long.

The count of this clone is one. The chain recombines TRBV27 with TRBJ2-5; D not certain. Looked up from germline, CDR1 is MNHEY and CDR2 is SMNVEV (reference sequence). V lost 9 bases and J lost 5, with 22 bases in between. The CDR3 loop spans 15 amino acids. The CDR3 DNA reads TGTGCCAGTATCGATACCGGGTCCCTCGGGGAGACCCAGTACTTC. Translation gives CASIDTGSLGETQYF.

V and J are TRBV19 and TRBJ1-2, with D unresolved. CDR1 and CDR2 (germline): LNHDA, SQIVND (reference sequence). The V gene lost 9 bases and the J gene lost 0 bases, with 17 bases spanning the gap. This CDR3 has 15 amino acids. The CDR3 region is CASSPSEASNYGYTF. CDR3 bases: TGTGCCAGCTCACCAAGCGAGGCCTCTAACTATGGCTACACCTTC.

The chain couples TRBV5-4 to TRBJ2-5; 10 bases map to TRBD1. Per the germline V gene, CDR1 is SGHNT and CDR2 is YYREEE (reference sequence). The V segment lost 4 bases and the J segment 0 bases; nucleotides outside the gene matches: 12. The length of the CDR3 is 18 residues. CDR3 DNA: TGTGCCAGCAGCCGTCCGGGACAGGGGCACGTGTACCAAGAGACCCAGTACTTC. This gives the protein CASSRPGQGHVYQETQYF.

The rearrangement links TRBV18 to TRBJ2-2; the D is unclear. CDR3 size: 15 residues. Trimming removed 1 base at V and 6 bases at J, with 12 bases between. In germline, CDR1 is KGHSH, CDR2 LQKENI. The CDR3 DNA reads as TGTGCCAGCTCACCACTTCTGACTCTACCCGGGGAGCTGTTTTTT. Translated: CASSPLLTLPGELFF.

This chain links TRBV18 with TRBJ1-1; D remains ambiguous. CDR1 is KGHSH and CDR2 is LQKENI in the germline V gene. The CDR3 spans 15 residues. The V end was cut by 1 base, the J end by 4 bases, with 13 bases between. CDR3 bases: TGTGCCAGCTCACCACGTCGCGGGGTAAGCACTGAAGCTTTCTTT. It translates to CASSPRRGVSTEAFF.

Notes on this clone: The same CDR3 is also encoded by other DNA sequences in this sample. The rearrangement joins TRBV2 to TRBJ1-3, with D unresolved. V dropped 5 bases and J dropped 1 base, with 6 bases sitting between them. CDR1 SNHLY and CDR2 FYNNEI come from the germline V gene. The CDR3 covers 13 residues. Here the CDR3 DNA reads TGTGCCAGCAGTCTAAGTTCTGGAAACACCATATATTTT. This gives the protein CASSLSSGNTIYF. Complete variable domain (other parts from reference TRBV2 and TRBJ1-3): EPEVTQTPSHQVTQMGQEVILRCVPISNHLYFYWYRQILGQKVEFLVSFYNNEISEKSEIFDDQFSVERPDGSNFTLKIRSTKLEDSAMYFCASSLSSGNTIYFGEGSWLTVV.

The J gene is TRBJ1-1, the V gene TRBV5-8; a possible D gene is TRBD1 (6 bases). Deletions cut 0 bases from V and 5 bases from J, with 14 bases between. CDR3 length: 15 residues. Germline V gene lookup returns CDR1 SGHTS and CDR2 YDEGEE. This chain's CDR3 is CASSLDRVFWTEAFF. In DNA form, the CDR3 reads TGTGCCAGCAGCTTGGACAGGGTCTTTTGGACTGAAGCTTTCTTT.

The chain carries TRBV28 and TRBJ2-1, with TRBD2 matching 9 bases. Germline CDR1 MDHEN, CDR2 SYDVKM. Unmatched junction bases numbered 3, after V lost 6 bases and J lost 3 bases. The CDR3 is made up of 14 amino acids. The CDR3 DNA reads TGTGCCAGCAGGACTAGCGGTTACTACAATGAGCAGTTCTTC. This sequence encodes CASRTSGYYNEQFF.

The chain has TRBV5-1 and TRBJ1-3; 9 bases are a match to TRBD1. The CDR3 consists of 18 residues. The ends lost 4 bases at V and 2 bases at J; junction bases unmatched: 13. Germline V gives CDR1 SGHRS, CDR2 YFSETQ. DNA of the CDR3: TGCGCCAGCAGCCCCGCCGGGACAGGGTTAGGAACTGGAAACACCATATATTTT. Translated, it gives CASSPAGTGLGTGNTIYF.

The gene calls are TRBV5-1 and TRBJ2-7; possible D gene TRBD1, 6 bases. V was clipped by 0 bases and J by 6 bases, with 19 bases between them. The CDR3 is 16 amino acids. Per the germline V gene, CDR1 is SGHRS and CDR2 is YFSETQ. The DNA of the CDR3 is TGCGCCAGCAGCTTGGATCCAGGGGCGGTTGGTTCCGAGCAGTACTTC. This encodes CASSLDPGAVGSEQYF.

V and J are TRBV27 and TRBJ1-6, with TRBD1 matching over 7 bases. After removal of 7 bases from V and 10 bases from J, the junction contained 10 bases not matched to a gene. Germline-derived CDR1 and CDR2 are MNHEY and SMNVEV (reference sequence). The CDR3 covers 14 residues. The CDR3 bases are TGTGCCAGCACGAGCCCAGGGGGGTCCTCACCCCTCCACTTT. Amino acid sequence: CASTSPGGSSPLHF.

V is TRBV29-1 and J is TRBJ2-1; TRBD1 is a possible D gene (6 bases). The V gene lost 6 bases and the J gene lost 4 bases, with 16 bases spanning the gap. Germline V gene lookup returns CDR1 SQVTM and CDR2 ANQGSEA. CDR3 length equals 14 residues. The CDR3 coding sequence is TGCAGCGTGGATGGGACAAGACATTACAATGAGCAGTTCTTC. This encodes CSVDGTRHYNEQFF.

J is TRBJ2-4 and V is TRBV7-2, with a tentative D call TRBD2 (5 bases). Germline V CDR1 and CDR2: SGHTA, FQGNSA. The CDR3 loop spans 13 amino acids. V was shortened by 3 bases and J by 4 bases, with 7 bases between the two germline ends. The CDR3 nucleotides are TGTGCCAGCAGCTTCGGGGAAAAAAACATTCAGTACTTC. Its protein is CASSFGEKNIQYF.

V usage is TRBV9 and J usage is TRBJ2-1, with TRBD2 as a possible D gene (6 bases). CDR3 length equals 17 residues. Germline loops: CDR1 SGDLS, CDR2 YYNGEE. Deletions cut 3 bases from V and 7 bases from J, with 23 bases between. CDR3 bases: TGTGCCAGCAGCGGAGGTCCGACTAGTCTCAAAGCAAATGAGCAGTTCTTC. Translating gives CASSGGPTSLKANEQFF.

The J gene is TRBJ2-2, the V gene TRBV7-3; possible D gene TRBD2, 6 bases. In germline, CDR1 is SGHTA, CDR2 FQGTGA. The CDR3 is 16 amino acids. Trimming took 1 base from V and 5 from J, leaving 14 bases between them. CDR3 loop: CASSLRASAGTGELFF. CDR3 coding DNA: TGTGCCAGCAGCTTAAGGGCCTCGGCGGGGACCGGGGAGCTGTTTTTT.

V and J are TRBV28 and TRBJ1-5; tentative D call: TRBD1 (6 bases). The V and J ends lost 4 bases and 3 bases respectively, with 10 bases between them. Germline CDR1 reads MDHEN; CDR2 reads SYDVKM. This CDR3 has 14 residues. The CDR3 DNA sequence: TGTGCCAGCAGTTCCGGACAGCTCAATCAGCCCCAGCATTTT. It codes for CASSSGQLNQPQHF.

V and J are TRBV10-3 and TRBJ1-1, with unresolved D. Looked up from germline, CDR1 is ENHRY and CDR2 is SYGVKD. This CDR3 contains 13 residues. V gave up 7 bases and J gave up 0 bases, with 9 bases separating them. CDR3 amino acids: CAIMGRLNTEAFF. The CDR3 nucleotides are TGTGCCATCATGGGCCGGTTGAACACTGAAGCTTTCTTT.

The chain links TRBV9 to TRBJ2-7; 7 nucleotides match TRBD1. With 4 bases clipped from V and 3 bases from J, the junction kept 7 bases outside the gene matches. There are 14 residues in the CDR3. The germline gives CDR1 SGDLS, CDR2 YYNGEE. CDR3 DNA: TGTGCCAGCAGCCCGGGACAGTGGGTCTACGAGCAGTACTTC. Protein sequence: CASSPGQWVYEQYF.